Sequencing of this T cell receptor beta chain was carried out in a study of T cell responses to AZD1222 COVID-19 vaccine. About the research overall: Pooling covered second doses at about 4 or about 12 weeks.

Study-level points and caveats: Unmutated variant regions reportedly attract nearly half of all spike-specific TCRs.

Trimming took off 0 bases at V and 0 bases at J, with 9 bases between the two ends. Germline lookup yields CDR1 MGHRA and CDR2 YSYEKL. This CDR3 has 16 residues. Comments on this clone: The antigen is undetermined.

Measured with immunoSEQ multiplex PCR; TCRdb has only the in-frame clones, and not every one. This table has more than 110,000 clones, approximately 94% appearing once. The sequencing used peripheral blood, collected on day 0 of AZD1222 vaccination. The chain employs TRBV4-1 and TRBJ1-5; unclear D gene. This TCR came from an adult in good health. The CDR3 sequence is CASSQEGEYSNQPQHF. As DNA, the CDR3 is TGCGCCAGCAGCCAAGAGGGAGAGTATAGCAATCAGCCCCAGCATTTT.